A selection of T cell receptor beta chains follows, all from one sample in a study of T cell responses to AZD1222 COVID-19 vaccine. This table comes from immunoSEQ multiplex PCR, and its TCRdb copy is limited to in-frame clones, with some not included. This repertoire shows some 81,000 clones, around 84% found once; its top ten account for around 5.4%. The material was peripheral blood, obtained 28 days after the second AZD1222 dose. These receptors were taken from an adult who received the AZD1222 COVID-19 vaccine. Both conserved end residues are trimmed from each CDR3. Each record gives: J gene, CDR3 length, V gene, CDR3 protein.

>TRBJ2-7|15|TRBV7-2
ASSLSLERGSSYEQY
>TRBJ2-2|12|TRBV24-1
ATSDPGTPGELF
>TRBJ1-1|11|TRBV30
AGDKGGNTEAF
>TRBJ1-1|11|TRBV7-2
ASSSDRNTEAF
>TRBJ2-1|15|TRBV5-4
ASSLLGLAGRYNEQF
>TRBJ2-2|12|TRBV10-3
AIIAGENTGELF
>TRBJ1-2|11|TRBV27
ASSPNVGYGYT
>TRBJ2-7|12|TRBV10-1
ASSESLQPYEQY
>TRBJ1-3|11|TRBV2
ASSEAQGNTIY
>TRBJ1-1|11|TRBV5-1
ASSLGVNTEAF
>TRBJ1-1|12|TRBV24-1
ATSVGGTDTEAF
>TRBJ2-3|14|TRBV2
ASSAFRDSGRDTQY
>TRBJ2-1|10|TRBV11-2
ASSREGGEQF
>TRBJ2-7|14|TRBV5-1
ASSSITGTGYHEQY
>TRBJ2-3|11|TRBV7-7
ASSTTSTDTQY
>TRBJ1-6|10|TRBV30
AWSETVSPLH